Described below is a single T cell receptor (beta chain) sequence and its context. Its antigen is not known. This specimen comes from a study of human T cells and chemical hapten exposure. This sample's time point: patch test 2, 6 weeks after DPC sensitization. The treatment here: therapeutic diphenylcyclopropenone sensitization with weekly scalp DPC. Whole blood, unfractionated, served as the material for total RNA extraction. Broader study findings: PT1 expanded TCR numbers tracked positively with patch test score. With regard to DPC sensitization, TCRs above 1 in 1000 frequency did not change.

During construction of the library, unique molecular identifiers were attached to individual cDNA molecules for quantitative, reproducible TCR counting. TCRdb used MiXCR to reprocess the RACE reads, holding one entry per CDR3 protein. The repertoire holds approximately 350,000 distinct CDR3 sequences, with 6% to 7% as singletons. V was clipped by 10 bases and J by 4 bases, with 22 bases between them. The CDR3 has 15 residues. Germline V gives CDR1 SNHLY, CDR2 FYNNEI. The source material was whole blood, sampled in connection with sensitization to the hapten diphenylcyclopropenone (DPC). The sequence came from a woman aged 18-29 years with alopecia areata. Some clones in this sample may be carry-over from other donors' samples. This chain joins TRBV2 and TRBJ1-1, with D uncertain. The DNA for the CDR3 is TGTGCCACCCAGCCCGTAATTGAGGTGGGCACTGAAGCTTTCTTT. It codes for CATQPVIEVGTEAFF.